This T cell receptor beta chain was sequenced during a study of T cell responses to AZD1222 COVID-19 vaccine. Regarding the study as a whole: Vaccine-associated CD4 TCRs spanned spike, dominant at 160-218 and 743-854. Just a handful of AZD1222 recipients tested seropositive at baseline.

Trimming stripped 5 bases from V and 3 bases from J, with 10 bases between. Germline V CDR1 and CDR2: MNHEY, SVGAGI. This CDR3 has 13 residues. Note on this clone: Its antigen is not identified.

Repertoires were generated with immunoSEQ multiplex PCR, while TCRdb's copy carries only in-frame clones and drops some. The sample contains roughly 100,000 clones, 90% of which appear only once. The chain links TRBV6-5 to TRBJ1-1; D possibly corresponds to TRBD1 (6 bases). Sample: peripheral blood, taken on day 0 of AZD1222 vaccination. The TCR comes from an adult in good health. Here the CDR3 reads CASSRPGDTEAFF. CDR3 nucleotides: TGTGCCAGCAGTAGACCAGGGGACACTGAAGCTTTCTTT.